The 23 T cell receptor beta chains presented below share a single source sample, sequenced in a study of blood T cell repertoires in COVID-19. Method: immunoSEQ multiplex PCR; TCRdb's copy keeps in-frame clones and lacks some. This table has some 310,000 clones, roughly 88% appearing once. The sample comprised peripheral blood. These receptors were collected from a woman in her 30s with COVID-19, enrolled during active disease.

The chain has TRBV5-1 and TRBJ2-1; 13 bases map to TRBD2. The length of the CDR3 is 15 residues. The germline CDR1 and CDR2 sequences are SGHRS and YFSETQ. With V trimmed by 0 bases and J by 7 bases, 1 base remained unmatched. CDR3 nucleotides: TGCGCCAGCAGCTTGGTGGGACTAGCGGGAAATGAGCAGTTCTTC. Amino acid sequence: CASSLVGLAGNEQFF.

V usage is TRBV18 and J usage is TRBJ2-7; a possible D gene is TRBD2 (6 bases). V was trimmed by 0 bases and J by 6 bases, leaving 12 bases between them. Germline V CDR1 and CDR2: KGHSH, LQKENI. CDR3 size: 14 residues. CDR3 coding DNA: TGTGCCAGCTCACCACCGGCGGGGCATGGCGAGCAGTACTTC. This sequence encodes CASSPPAGHGEQYF. Combining the CDR3 with reference TRBV18 and TRBJ2-7 gives the whole variable domain NAGVMQNPRHLVRRRGQEARLRCSPMKGHSHVYWYRQLPEEGLKFMVYLQKENIIDESGMPKERFSAEFPKEGPSILRIQQVVRGDSAAYFCASSPPAGHGEQYFGPGTRLTVT.

The rearrangement joins TRBV30 to TRBJ1-1; a possible D gene is TRBD1 (6 bases). Germline loops: CDR1 GTSNPN, CDR2 SVGIG (reference sequence). Trimming took 5 bases from V and 6 from J, leaving 16 bases between them. The CDR3 has 13 amino acids. The CDR3 sequence: CAWDDPGVAEAFF. CDR3 DNA sequence: TGTGCCTGGGACGATCCAGGGGTTGCTGAAGCTTTCTTT.

The J gene is TRBJ2-7, the V gene TRBV3-1 (or the pseudogene TRBV3-2); 9 nucleotides match TRBD2. V lost 3 bases, J lost 6 bases, and 9 bases stayed unmatched. This CDR3 has 15 amino acids. Germline values: CDR1 LGHDT, CDR2 YNNKEL (reference sequence). The DNA of the CDR3 is TGTGCCAGCAGCCATCGCGGGAGGGAGCTTGGCGAGCAGTACTTC. Residues: CASSHRGRELGEQYF.

This chain connects TRBV2 to TRBJ1-5, with 9 nucleotides matching TRBD1. Germline CDR1 is SNHLY and CDR2 is FYNNEI. The CDR3 extends over 14 amino acids. V dropped 7 bases and J dropped 7; count of bases not matched to a gene: 8. DNA of the CDR3: TGTGCCAGCACCCTGGGACAGGGTGACCAGCCCCAGCATTTT. Amino acid sequence: CASTLGQGDQPQHF.

This chain uses TRBV7-6 with TRBJ1-1; 9 bases match TRBD1. The CDR3 extends over 15 amino acids. Germline lookup yields CDR1 SGHVS and CDR2 FNYEAQ. The V segment lost 5 bases and the J segment 1 base; nucleotides outside the gene matches: 5. The DNA of the CDR3 is TGTGCCAGCAGCACAAGGACAGGGGAGAACACTGAAGCTTTCTTT. Protein sequence: CASSTRTGENTEAFF.

The chain is built from TRBV5-5 and TRBJ2-5; 11 nucleotides align to TRBD2. Trimming removed 4 bases from V and 2 bases from J; junction bases left unmatched: 4. The CDR3 length is 15 residues. CDR1 and CDR2 (germline): SGHKS, YYEKEE (reference sequence). CDR3 coding DNA: TGTGCCAGCAGCACGGGACTAGCGGTACAAGAGACCCAGTACTTC. Its translation: CASSTGLAVQETQYF.

The V and J genes are TRBV4-1 and TRBJ1-1; weak D call: TRBD1 (6 bases). CDR1 is MGHRA, CDR2 YSYEKL, per germline. This CDR3 is built from 18 residues. The V and J ends lost 0 bases and 4 bases respectively, with 21 bases between them. In DNA, the CDR3 is TGCGCCAGCAGCCAAGATGTGGGGCAGGGGATGAGAATCACTGAAGCTTTCTTT. The encoded protein is CASSQDVGQGMRITEAFF.

This chain uses TRBV9 with TRBJ2-3; 15 nucleotides match TRBD2. The J segment lost 5 bases and the V segment lost 4 bases, leaving 14 bases of the junction unmatched. This CDR3 region has 19 residues. Germline CDR1 is SGDLS and CDR2 is YYNGEE. The CDR3 region has the DNA TGTGCCAGCAGCAAATCTTCGGGACTAGCGGGAGGTTTGGTAGATACGCAGTATTTT. Encoded protein: CASSKSSGLAGGLVDTQYF. Based on the CDR3 plus reference TRBV9 and TRBJ2-3, the full variable domain is DSGVTQTPKHLITATGQRVTLRCSPRSGDLSVYWYQQSLDQGLQFLIQYYNGEERAKGNILERFSAQQFPDLHSELNLSSLELGDSALYFCASSKSSGLAGGLVDTQYFGPGTRLTVL.

V gene TRBV6-6 combines with J gene TRBJ1-1, with no clear D. CDR1 MNHNY and CDR2 SVGAGI come from the germline V gene (reference sequence). CDR3 length equals 13 residues. With 7 bases removed from V and 11 bases from J, the gap between germline ends came to 20 bases. CDR3 protein: CASTYGLGVAAFF. The CDR3 nucleotides are TGTGCCAGCACCTACGGCCTGGGTGTAGCGGCTTTCTTT.

This chain links TRBV27 with TRBJ2-7; D call uncertain. Germline CDR1 and CDR2: MNHEY and SMNVEV (reference sequence). The V end lost 6 bases, the J end lost 7 bases, and 19 bases lay between the germline ends. The CDR3 covers 14 residues. DNA of the CDR3: TGTGCCAGCAGCCAAACCCTCGGGTTCTGGGAGCAGTACTTC. It codes for CASSQTLGFWEQYF.

The table lists this clone with a few counts. V usage is TRBV15 and J usage is TRBJ1-5, with D possibly matching TRBD1 (6 bases). CDR1 LNHNV and CDR2 YYDKDF come from the germline V gene (reference sequence). With 3 bases removed from V and 1 base from J, the gap between germline ends came to 10 bases. CDR3 length equals 15 residues. The CDR3 sequence is CATSSLRGSNQPQHF. Written as DNA, the CDR3 is TGTGCCACCAGCAGTCTCAGGGGCAGCAATCAGCCCCAGCATTTT. The full variable domain, its missing parts supplied by reference TRBV15 and TRBJ1-5, is DAMVIQNPRYQVTQFGKPVTLSCSQTLNHNVMYWYQQKSSQAPKLLFHYYDKDFNNEADTPDNFQSRRPNTSFCFLDIRSPGLGDTAMYLCATSSLRGSNQPQHFGDGTRLSIL.

This chain uses TRBV4-1 with TRBJ2-6; 8 bases line up with TRBD1. V gave up 7 bases and J gave up 1 base; unmatched junction bases: 6. The CDR3 spans 16 residues. The germline V gene encodes CDR1 MGHRA and CDR2 YSYEKL. Here the CDR3 DNA reads TGCGCCAGCAAACAGGGGGTATTATCTGGGGCCAACGTCCTGACTTTC. Translating gives CASKQGVLSGANVLTF.

The genes are TRBV19 and TRBJ1-6; 8 nucleotides align to TRBD1. The germline CDR1 and CDR2 sequences are LNHDA and SQIVND (reference sequence). This CDR3 contains 17 residues. Unmatched junction bases numbered 13, after V lost 5 bases and J lost 7 bases. CDR3 nucleotides: TGTGCCAGTAGTCCCCTCGGAGACGCAGGGGGCAATTCACCCCTCCACTTT. This gives the protein CASSPLGDAGGNSPLHF.

This clone was observed a handful of times. The V call is TRBV28, the J call TRBJ2-7, with D perhaps TRBD2 (6 bases). V lost 4 bases and J lost 12, with 13 bases in between. Germline V gives CDR1 MDHEN, CDR2 SYDVKM. The CDR3 length is 11 residues. The CDR3 spells CASSSAGGPYF. The CDR3 DNA reads TGTGCCAGCAGTTCCGCCGGGGGACCGTACTTC.

The genes are TRBV7-9 and TRBJ1-1, with D possibly TRBD1 on 6 matching bases. V was clipped by 4 bases and J by 5 bases, with 11 bases between them. Germline CDR1 is SEHNR and CDR2 is FQNEAQ (reference sequence). CDR3 length: 13 amino acids. CDR3: CASSSRGYTEAFF. CDR3 in DNA: TGTGCCAGCAGCTCCAGGGGTTATACTGAAGCTTTCTTT. Complete variable domain (other parts from reference TRBV7-9 and TRBJ1-1): DTGVSQNPRHKITKRGQNVTFRCDPISEHNRLYWYRQTLGQGPEFLTYFQNEAQLEKSRLLSDRFSAERPKGSFSTLEIQRTEQGDSAMYLCASSSRGYTEAFFGQGTRLTVV.

The CDR3 sequence: CASSPSTVRGYQPQHF. The CDR3 bases are TGTGCCAGCTCACCAAGCACCGTAAGGGGATATCAGCCCCAGCATTTT. The V and J genes are TRBV18 and TRBJ1-5, with D possibly TRBD1 on 5 matching bases. The CDR3 length is 16 residues. Germline assignment: CDR1 KGHSH and CDR2 LQKENI. The V and J ends lost 2 bases and 5 bases respectively, with 16 bases between them.

In this sample, this clone turned up a few times. The chain is built from TRBV12-3 or TRBV12-4 and TRBJ1-1; no definite D call. Trimming cost V 5 bases and J 4 bases, with 11 bases left between them. The CDR3 sequence is 13 residues long. The CDR3 nucleotides read TGTGCCAGCAGTCCAACAATATCCACTGAAGCTTTCTTT. Protein sequence: CASSPTISTEAFF.

This clone came up once. The chain recombines TRBV11-3 with TRBJ2-1; 8 nucleotides line up with TRBD2. Germline CDR1 SGHNT, CDR2 YENEEA. The CDR3 has 15 residues. V lost 5 bases to trimming and J lost 5 bases; unmatched junction nucleotides: 8. The CDR3 sequence is CASSTRTSLDNEQFF. Here the CDR3 DNA reads TGTGCCAGCAGCACGAGGACTAGCCTGGACAATGAGCAGTTCTTC.

The chain is built from TRBV29-1 and TRBJ1-2; TRBD1 might be the D (5 bases). The CDR3 consists of 13 residues. V gave up 3 bases and J gave up 6 bases, with 14 bases separating them. Germline V lookup: CDR1 SQVTM, CDR2 ANQGSEA. CDR3 protein: CSVEKGRTNGYTF. The DNA of the CDR3 is TGCAGCGTTGAGAAAGGGAGGACAAATGGCTACACCTTC.

The CDR3 bases are TGTGCCAGCAGCTTACTAGCGGGGGGCACAGATACGCAGTATTTT. Protein product: CASSLLAGGTDTQYF. V and J are TRBV7-3 and TRBJ2-3; 10 positions match TRBD2. Germline V lookup: CDR1 SGHTA, CDR2 FQGTGA. V lost 2 bases, J lost 1 base, and 0 bases stayed unmatched. The CDR3 extends over 15 amino acids.

The J gene is TRBJ2-1, the V gene TRBV6-1, with 12 bases lining up with TRBD2. Trimming took 1 base from V and 14 from J; bases not matched to a gene: 9. CDR1 is MNHNS and CDR2 is SASEGT in the germline V gene. There are 15 residues in the CDR3. The chain's CDR3 is CASSEVGASGRGEFF. The CDR3 DNA reads TGTGCCAGCAGTGAAGTGGGGGCTAGCGGGAGGGGAGAGTTCTTC.

The chain combines TRBV2 with TRBJ2-1; maybe TRBD2 (6 bases). This CDR3 is built from 14 residues. In germline, CDR1 is SNHLY, CDR2 FYNNEI. Trimming pared 6 bases from V and 1 base from J, leaving 10 bases between. Written as DNA, the CDR3 is TGTGCCAGCAGGATAGCGGAATCCTACAATGAGCAGTTCTTC. Protein product: CASRIAESYNEQFF.